These 20 T cell receptor beta chains were all obtained from the same sample, sequenced in a study of blood T cell repertoires in COVID-19. Measured with immunoSEQ multiplex PCR; TCRdb has only the in-frame clones, and not every one. The data contain nearly 400,000 clones, roughly 90% of them singletons. Sequencing input: PBMCs or T cells enriched from blood (not recorded which). These receptors came from a woman aged 30 to 39 who had recovered from COVID-19.

V and J are TRBV10-3 and TRBJ2-1; no definite D call. The CDR3 spans 13 residues. In germline, CDR1 is ENHRY, CDR2 SYGVKD. V lost 10 bases and J 0 bases, leaving 10 bases between the germline ends. CDR3 residues: CATESASYNEQFF. DNA of the CDR3: TGTGCCACAGAATCCGCCTCCTACAATGAGCAGTTCTTC.

In its sample, this clone was seen once. The rearrangement links TRBV10-3 to TRBJ2-3, with D possibly being TRBD2 (6 bases). Germline values: CDR1 ENHRY, CDR2 SYGVKD. This CDR3 comprises 17 residues. V lost 4 bases and J 0 bases, leaving 17 bases between the germline ends. DNA for the CDR3: TGTGCCATCAGTGGGGGAGGAGCGGTAACTAGCACAGATACGCAGTATTTT. It specifies CAISGGGAVTSTDTQYF.

V usage is TRBV19 and J usage is TRBJ1-6, with D possibly TRBD1 on 5 matching bases. This CDR3 is 14 amino acids long. CDR1 and CDR2 from the germline V gene are LNHDA and SQIVND (reference sequence). V shed 4 bases and J shed 4 bases, with 8 bases lying between them. The DNA of the CDR3 is TGTGCCAGTAGTAACGGGGGATATAATTCACCCCTCCACTTT. Translating gives CASSNGGYNSPLHF.

The rearrangement joins TRBV30 to TRBJ1-1; D uncertain. Germline V lookup: CDR1 GTSNPN, CDR2 SVGIG (reference sequence). V lost 3 bases and J 6 bases, leaving 11 bases between the germline ends. The CDR3 covers 12 residues. CDR3: CAWRGVVAEAFF. CDR3 in DNA: TGTGCCTGGAGGGGCGTGGTTGCTGAAGCTTTCTTT.

The chain links TRBV9 to TRBJ2-1, with D possibly being TRBD1 (5 bases). Trimming shortened V by 1 base and J by 4 bases, and 18 bases separated the two germline ends. There are 17 residues in the CDR3. CDR1 is SGDLS and CDR2 is YYNGEE in the germline V gene. CDR3: CASSVQGFGYGYNEQFF. CDR3 DNA sequence: TGTGCCAGCAGCGTACAGGGATTCGGATACGGATACAATGAGCAGTTCTTC. The variable domain in full, completed from reference TRBV9 and TRBJ2-1, reads DSGVTQTPKHLITATGQRVTLRCSPRSGDLSVYWYQQSLDQGLQFLIQYYNGEERAKGNILERFSAQQFPDLHSELNLSSLELGDSALYFCASSVQGFGYGYNEQFFGPGTRLTVL.

V gene TRBV25-1 combines with J gene TRBJ2-7; the D gene is possibly TRBD1 (5 bases). There are 11 residues in the CDR3. V lost 6 bases and J lost 4, with 7 bases in between. From germline, CDR1 is MGHDK and CDR2 SYGVNS. CDR3 sequence reads: CASRRQYEQYF. The DNA for the CDR3 is TGTGCCAGCAGGAGACAGTACGAGCAGTACTTC.

The chain carries TRBV9 and TRBJ1-1; D is unclear. The CDR3 totals 16 residues. V gave up 4 bases and J gave up 5 bases, with 21 bases separating them. The V gene's germline CDR1 is SGDLS and CDR2 YYNGEE. CDR3 nucleotides: TGTGCCAGCAGCTCTCCATCCGACACCAGAGGGACTGAAGCTTTCTTT. The encoded protein is CASSSPSDTRGTEAFF. The whole variable domain, filled in from reference TRBV9 and TRBJ1-1, reads DSGVTQTPKHLITATGQRVTLRCSPRSGDLSVYWYQQSLDQGLQFLIQYYNGEERAKGNILERFSAQQFPDLHSELNLSSLELGDSALYFCASSSPSDTRGTEAFFGQGTRLTVV.

V usage is TRBV27 and J usage is TRBJ2-5; D perhaps matches TRBD1 (6 bases). V lost 5 bases, J lost 3 bases, and 22 bases lay in between. The CDR3 is made up of 17 amino acids. Germline CDR1 MNHEY, CDR2 SMNVEV (reference sequence). CDR3 sequence (DNA): TGTGCCAGCAGTCCCTCTATCCAGGGGCCACCAAAAGAGACCCAGTACTTC. This sequence encodes CASSPSIQGPPKETQYF.

The chain links TRBV5-1 to TRBJ2-5; 10 nucleotides match TRBD1. The CDR3 has 13 amino acids. CDR1 and CDR2 (germline): SGHRS, YFSETQ. The V gene end was trimmed by 8 bases and the J gene end by 6 bases; junction bases not matched to a gene: 7. The CDR3 protein is CASRQGAGKTQYF. CDR3 nucleotides: TGCGCCAGTAGACAGGGGGCTGGTAAGACCCAGTACTTC.

This clone appeared a single time. This chain uses TRBV6-5 with TRBJ1-6; D might be TRBD1 (5 bases). The CDR3 is 14 residues long. Germline values: CDR1 MNHEY, CDR2 SVGAGI. Trimming took off 8 bases at V and 10 bases at J, with 18 bases between the two ends. The DNA of the CDR3 is TGTGCCAGCTCGAGGGAGGGGTTGGTATCACCCCTCCACTTT. Encoded protein: CASSREGLVSPLHF.

J is TRBJ2-7 and V is TRBV13, with a possible D match to TRBD2 (6 bases). Germline CDR1 and CDR2: PRHDT and FYEKMQ (reference sequence). Trimming removed 4 bases from V and 1 base from J, with 17 bases in between. The CDR3 runs to 16 residues. The CDR3 region is CASSSPRDGGSYEQYF. CDR3 nucleotides: TGTGCCAGCAGCTCCCCCCGGGACGGGGGTTCCTACGAGCAGTACTTC.

The sample holds one count of this clone. V usage is TRBV29-1 and J usage is TRBJ1-1; D is undetermined. The CDR3 sequence is 12 residues long. V lost 7 bases and J 4 bases, leaving 13 bases between the germline ends. Germline loops: CDR1 SQVTM, CDR2 ANQGSEA. The CDR3 DNA sequence: TGCAGCGGCTCGGGCCGGGGCACTGAAGCTTTCTTT. It codes for CSGSGRGTEAFF. The full variable domain, rest sourced from reference TRBV29-1 and TRBJ1-1, is SAVISQKPSRDICQRGTSLTIQCQVDSQVTMMFWYRQQPGQSLTLIATANQGSEATYESGFVIDKFPISRPNLTFSTLTVSNMSPEDSSIYLCSGSGRGTEAFFGQGTRLTVV.

The chain has TRBV27 and TRBJ2-7, with TRBD2 identical over 7 bases. Germline assignment: CDR1 MNHEY and CDR2 SMNVEV (reference sequence). This CDR3 comprises 18 residues. V was clipped by 5 bases and J by 4 bases; unmatched bases: 20. CDR3: CASSLTPPRAGEPYEQYF. The DNA of the CDR3 is TGTGCCAGCAGTCTAACCCCGCCCCGGGCGGGAGAACCTTACGAGCAGTACTTC.

The genes are TRBV6-5 and TRBJ1-3; 9 bases fit TRBD1. The CDR3 extends over 14 amino acids. J was trimmed by 3 bases and V by 6 bases; bases with no gene match: 3. Germline loops: CDR1 MNHEY, CDR2 SVGAGI. The CDR3 spells CASRQGAIGNTIYF. The CDR3 DNA reads TGTGCCAGCAGACAGGGGGCAATTGGAAACACCATATATTTT.

The chain uses TRBV6-2 or TRBV6-3 and TRBJ2-1, with 9 bases aligning to TRBD2. The V and J ends lost 2 bases and 6 bases, in that order; junction bases with no gene match: 14. From germline, CDR1 is MNHEY and CDR2 SVGEGT. CDR3 length equals 18 residues. Here the CDR3 reads CASSYAAPLAGASNEQFF. Here the CDR3 DNA reads TGTGCCAGCAGTTACGCAGCCCCTTTAGCGGGGGCTAGCAATGAGCAGTTCTTC.

The chain couples TRBV9 to TRBJ2-3; D is ambiguous. Germline V gene lookup returns CDR1 SGDLS and CDR2 YYNGEE. Between the trimmed V and J ends, which lost 4 bases and 1 base, there was a span of 4 bases. The CDR3 contains 12 residues. CDR3 region: CASSRGTDTQYF. Written as DNA, the CDR3 is TGTGCCAGCAGCCGGGGCACAGATACGCAGTATTTT.

This rearrangement joins TRBV5-1 to TRBJ1-1; D is possibly TRBD1 (6 bases). The CDR3 runs to 13 residues. V lost 5 bases and J 4 bases, leaving 12 bases between the germline ends. CDR1 is SGHRS, CDR2 YFSETQ, per germline. The DNA for the CDR3 is TGCGCCAGCAGTCGCAGGGGCAGCACTGAAGCTTTCTTT. Translating it yields CASSRRGSTEAFF. Using reference TRBV5-1 and TRBJ1-1 for the parts outside the CDR3, the full variable domain is KAGVTQTPRYLIKTRGQQVTLSCSPISGHRSVSWYQQTPGQGLQFLFEYFSETQRNKGNFPGRFSGRQFSNSRSEMNVSTLELGDSALYLCASSRRGSTEAFFGQGTRLTVV.

The chain carries TRBV5-1 and TRBJ2-1; TRBD2 might be the D (5 bases). Germline V gene sequence: CDR1 SGHRS, CDR2 YFSETQ. The CDR3 contains 15 residues. V gave up 0 bases and J gave up 8 bases, with 15 bases separating them. As DNA, the CDR3 is TGCGCCAGCAGCTTGGGGACCCTGAGCGGCCATGAGCAGTTCTTC. As protein: CASSLGTLSGHEQFF.

In nucleotides, the CDR3 is TGTGCCAGCACCAGCGCCGCGACAGGGAGGCAGACCCAGTACTTC. As protein: CASTSAATGRQTQYF. The V call is TRBV28, the J call TRBJ2-5, with TRBD1 as a possible D gene (7 bases). Germline assignment: CDR1 MDHEN and CDR2 SYDVKM. V lost 7 bases, J lost 6 bases, and 21 bases lay in between. The CDR3 is 15 residues long. Looking up the rest from reference TRBV28 and TRBJ2-5 gives the full variable domain: DVKVTQSSRYLVKRTGEKVFLECVQDMDHENMFWYRQDPGLGLRLIYFSYDVKMKEKGDIPEGYSVSREKKERFSLILESASTNQTSMYLCASTSAATGRQTQYFGPGTRLLVL.

This clone showed up just a few times. CDR3 coding DNA: TGTGCCAGCTGGGGAGGCAGGATACTCAATCAGCCCCAGCATTTT. It codes for CASWGGRILNQPQHF. The rearrangement uses TRBV28 and TRBJ1-5; no definite D call. The CDR3 sequence is 15 residues long. Germline lookup yields CDR1 MDHEN and CDR2 SYDVKM. The V end lost 8 bases, the J end lost 3 bases, and 17 bases lay between the germline ends.